This TCR beta chain was documented in a study of blood T cell repertoires in COVID-19. The wider study: Samples came from the United States, Italy and Spain, spanning acute and convalescent COVID-19.

Per the authors' pipeline: Counts of nucleated cells, estimated from reference gene primer amplification, were obtained. Repertoires were generated with immunoSEQ multiplex PCR, while TCRdb's copy carries only in-frame clones and drops some. V and J calls and clone size are those listed in that table; D and trimming were worked out from the DNA. The data show about 300,000 clones, around nine tenths seen once. This clone has only one observation. Germline values: CDR1 SNHLY, CDR2 FYNNEI. The V end lost 4 bases, the J end lost 5 bases, and 15 bases lay between the germline ends. This CDR3 comprises 16 residues.

The sample comprised peripheral blood. This TCR came from a middle-aged man with acute or convalescent COVID-19. The chain combines TRBV2 with TRBJ1-6, with D unclear. In nucleotides, the CDR3 is TGTGCCAGCAGTGGGGGAGCGGCCGAAAATAATTCACCCCTCCACTTT. This encodes CASSGGAAENNSPLHF.